This T cell receptor (beta chain) was captured by sequencing in a study of CD8 T cells in ankylosing spondylitis. Libraries for TCR beta were made by quantitative 5'-RACE with molecular barcodes. TCRdb re-called the 5' RACE reads with MiXCR, one entry per CDR3 protein. The data contain about 540,000 distinct CDR3 sequences, 9.5% to 15% of them singletons. Only a few counts were recorded for this clonotype. Its antigen is still unknown. Study-wide results and caveats: Reports say disease-linked clones showed up significantly more in matched ankylosing spondylitis synovial fluid. Existing reports had already noted some motif variants in reactive arthritis synovial fluid and blood. Seemingly characteristic of ankylosing spondylitis blood was a TCR beta motif consisting of about 8 highly homologous variants. Clones linked to the disease showed a CD8+ phenotype. They occurred at relatively low frequencies in peripheral blood.

This clonotype was sampled from a male donor with ankylosing spondylitis. Sequencing was performed on blood, either unsorted or a sorted T cell fraction (not recorded which).

The CDR3 region has the DNA TGTGCCAGCAGCCAAGATGTTTACAGGGGCTATCTTGGCTACACCTTC. Translating it yields CASSQDVYRGYLGYTF. This chain joins TRBV3-1 and TRBJ1-2, with 7 positions matching TRBD1. The CDR3 covers 16 residues. Germline V gives CDR1 LGHDT, CDR2 YNNKEL (reference sequence). The V segment lost 0 bases and the J segment 7 bases; nucleotides outside the gene matches: 11.